Below, 31 T cell receptor beta chains from the same sample are listed, as sequenced in a study of shared clonotypes between healthy human individuals. The protocol was immunoSEQ multiplex PCR, while the TCRdb copy is restricted to in-frame clones and leaves out a portion. The sample consists of about 600,000 clones, roughly 98% of them appearing once. Naive CD8 isolation took CD45RO-negative cells positively selected for CCR7 and excluded terminally differentiated effector memory CD45RA+ cells. The specimen sequenced was naive CD8+ T cells sorted from blood. The receptor source for this set is a man aged 25-45 years in good health.

The chain uses TRBV9 and TRBJ2-3, with D tentatively TRBD1 or TRBD2 (5 bases each). The length of the CDR3 is 19 residues. Trimming took off 3 bases at V and 3 bases at J, with 26 bases between the two ends. Per germline, CDR1 SGDLS and CDR2 YYNGEE. In DNA, the CDR3 is TGTGCCAGCAGCGACCGGCCAAGGACGGGATGGGACGTTACAGATACGCAGTATTTT. Its translation: CASSDRPRTGWDVTDTQYF.

This chain joins TRBV5-6 and TRBJ1-4, with D tentatively TRBD1 (6 bases). The germline gives CDR1 SGHDT, CDR2 YYEEEE. V lost 1 base and J 12 bases, leaving 13 bases between the germline ends. The length of the CDR3 is 13 residues. The chain's CDR3 is CASSLNRVSELFF. CDR3 DNA: TGTGCCAGCAGCTTGAACAGGGTCTCGGAACTGTTTTTT.

The genes are TRBV7-6 and TRBJ2-2, with D hard to call. V was clipped by 1 base and J by 0 bases, with 12 bases between them. Germline V gene data show CDR1 as SGHVS and CDR2 as FNYEAQ. CDR3 length: 17 amino acids. The CDR3 nucleotides read TGTGCCAGCAGCTTAGTAGGTTCTGCTTCGAACACCGGGGAGCTGTTTTTT. Translating it yields CASSLVGSASNTGELFF.

The CDR3 region is CSAGGASSYEQYF. For the CDR3, the DNA is TGCAGCGCCGGTGGGGCTTCGTCCTACGAGCAGTACTTC. The chain couples TRBV29-1 to TRBJ2-7; perhaps TRBD1 as D (5 bases). CDR3 length equals 13 residues. The germline CDR1 and CDR2 sequences are SQVTM and ANQGSEA. Trimming removed 7 bases from V and 1 base from J, with 14 bases in between.

The rearrangement uses TRBV5-1 and TRBJ2-7, with TRBD1 identical over 7 bases. Germline V gene sequence: CDR1 SGHRS, CDR2 YFSETQ. V was pared by 0 bases and J by 3 bases, with 9 bases of the junction left unmatched. The CDR3 spans 16 residues. CDR3 bases: TGCGCCAGCAGCTTGGCTGGACAGGAAAGGGGCTACGAGCAGTACTTC. Protein sequence: CASSLAGQERGYEQYF.

The chain uses TRBV27 and TRBJ2-7; 8 positions agree with TRBD1. In germline, CDR1 is MNHEY, CDR2 SMNVEV (reference sequence). The CDR3 has 14 amino acids. Losses at the gene ends were 4 bases for V and 4 bases for J; bases not matched to a gene: 6. The CDR3 region is CASSYGQGRYEQYF. In DNA form, the CDR3 reads TGTGCCAGCAGTTACGGACAGGGCAGGTACGAGCAGTACTTC.

The V and J genes are TRBV29-1 and TRBJ2-1; D ambiguous. This CDR3 region has 13 residues. Between the trimmed V and J ends, which lost 7 bases and 3 bases, there was a span of 13 bases. Germline CDR1 is SQVTM and CDR2 is ANQGSEA. The chain's CDR3 is CSAALSGYNEQFF. The CDR3 DNA follows: TGCAGCGCCGCCTTGTCAGGCTACAATGAGCAGTTCTTC.

The rearrangement uses TRBV7-9 and TRBJ2-5, with TRBD1 identical over 10 bases. The V gene's germline CDR1 is SEHNR and CDR2 FQNEAQ (reference sequence). J was trimmed by 1 base and V by 4 bases; bases with no gene match: 6. CDR3 size: 16 residues. CDR3 bases: TGTGCCAGCAGCTATTGGGGGACAGGGGCCCAAGAGACCCAGTACTTC. This sequence encodes CASSYWGTGAQETQYF.

The chain links TRBV7-8 to TRBJ2-2; tentative D call: TRBD2 (5 bases). The V end was cut by 1 base, the J end by 4 bases, with 10 bases between. CDR3 length: 15 residues. CDR1 SGHVS and CDR2 FQNEAQ come from the germline V gene. The CDR3 region has the DNA TGTGCCAGCAGCTTAGAGGGAGTCAGCACCGGGGAGCTGTTTTTT. Protein: CASSLEGVSTGELFF.

V and J are TRBV18 and TRBJ2-1; 8 positions agree with TRBD1. Germline V CDR1 and CDR2: KGHSH, LQKENI. The CDR3 is 15 residues long. V trimming: 3 bases; J trimming: 0 bases; junction bases outside the gene matches: 1. Written as DNA, the CDR3 is TGTGCCAGCTCACCTGGACAGGGCTCCTACAATGAGCAGTTCTTC. This translates into CASSPGQGSYNEQFF. The full variable domain, in which reference TRBV18 and TRBJ2-1 provide the parts outside the CDR3, is NAGVMQNPRHLVRRRGQEARLRCSPMKGHSHVYWYRQLPEEGLKFMVYLQKENIIDESGMPKERFSAEFPKEGPSILRIQQVVRGDSAAYFCASSPGQGSYNEQFFGPGTRLTVL.

The chain links TRBV14 to TRBJ2-3, with TRBD2 identical over 11 bases. This CDR3 contains 17 residues. Losses at the gene ends were 5 bases for V and 2 bases for J; bases not matched to a gene: 9. Germline CDR1 is SGHDN and CDR2 is FVKESK. The chain's CDR3 is CASSGRLAGFYTDTQYF. CDR3 coding DNA: TGTGCCAGCAGCGGAAGACTAGCGGGATTTTACACAGATACGCAGTATTTT.

The J gene is TRBJ2-7, the V gene TRBV27; D might be TRBD1 or TRBD2, each matching 5 bases. CDR1 and CDR2 (germline): MNHEY, SMNVEV (reference sequence). The CDR3 contains 13 residues. Trimming stripped 4 bases from V and 7 bases from J, with 14 bases between. The CDR3 DNA reads TGTGCCAGCAGTTATACGGGGCCGCTAGAGCAGTACTTC. It is translated as CASSYTGPLEQYF.

This clone has just one count. The rearrangement uses TRBV7-9 and TRBJ2-7, with TRBD1 matching over 10 bases. The V and J ends lost 5 bases and 2 bases, in that order; junction bases with no gene match: 6. The germline V gene encodes CDR1 SEHNR and CDR2 FQNEAQ (reference sequence). CDR3 size: 15 residues. The CDR3 is CASSGPGQGTYEQYF. In DNA, the CDR3 is TGTGCCAGCAGCGGACCGGGACAGGGGACCTACGAGCAGTACTTC.

The J gene is TRBJ2-1, the V gene TRBV25-1, with a weak D call TRBD2 (5 bases). V was pared by 8 bases and J by 7 bases, with 15 bases between. CDR3 length: 13 amino acids. Germline values: CDR1 MGHDK, CDR2 SYGVNS. The CDR3 nucleotides are TGTGCCAGCGGGCCTAGCAATGGGAATGAGCAGTTCTTC. The encoded protein is CASGPSNGNEQFF.

The chain links TRBV4-1 to TRBJ2-3; maybe TRBD2 (5 bases). With 2 bases removed from V and 5 bases from J, the gap between germline ends came to 11 bases. CDR3 length: 14 residues. Germline CDR1 MGHRA, CDR2 YSYEKL. CDR3 sequence: CASSQTGNKDTQYF. Written as DNA, the CDR3 is TGCGCCAGCAGCCAAACGGGGAATAAAGATACGCAGTATTTT.

This sequence joins TRBV29-1 and TRBJ2-1; D unclear. The CDR3 contains 14 residues. V dropped 2 bases and J dropped 0 bases, with 8 bases sitting between them. The germline V gene has CDR1 SQVTM and CDR2 ANQGSEA. The CDR3 spells CSVESASSYNEQFF. In DNA, the CDR3 is TGCAGCGTTGAATCGGCTAGCTCCTACAATGAGCAGTTCTTC.

The chain links TRBV4-1 to TRBJ2-1, with D unclear. Germline CDR1 and CDR2: MGHRA and YSYEKL. This CDR3 spans 16 amino acids. Trimming removed 4 bases at V and 0 bases at J, with 13 bases between. The CDR3 DNA is TGCGCCAGCAGCCCTCGTAAAGATTTCTCCTACAATGAGCAGTTCTTC. It specifies CASSPRKDFSYNEQFF.

The chain links TRBV7-9 to TRBJ2-4; D is tentatively TRBD1 or TRBD2 (5 bases each). Trimming cost V 4 bases and J 4 bases, with 17 bases left between them. Germline V lookup: CDR1 SEHNR, CDR2 FQNEAQ (reference sequence). There are 16 residues in the CDR3. CDR3 bases: TGTGCCAGCAGCTGGGATGAGGGCAGGGCGAAAAACATTCAGTACTTC. Translation: CASSWDEGRAKNIQYF.

This clone was seen only once. The chain joins TRBV27 to TRBJ1-2; D is possibly TRBD1 (5 bases). Germline CDR1 is MNHEY and CDR2 is SMNVEV (reference sequence). This CDR3 has 15 amino acids. V lost 4 bases to trimming and J lost 0 bases, with 12 bases between them. CDR3 residues: CASSSGTPTNYGYTF. The CDR3 nucleotides are TGTGCCAGCAGTTCCGGGACGCCAACTAACTATGGCTACACCTTC.

The rearrangement uses TRBV27 and TRBJ2-1; 7 bases map to TRBD2. Trimming at V came to 3 bases and at J to 8 bases, leaving 7 bases not matched to a gene. The CDR3 spans 14 residues. Germline CDR1 reads MNHEY; CDR2 reads SMNVEV (reference sequence). This chain's CDR3 is CASSLGGISYEQFF. The CDR3 DNA reads as TGTGCCAGCAGTTTGGGGGGGATAAGCTATGAGCAGTTCTTC.

The chain combines TRBV20-1 with TRBJ2-7; D gene ambiguous. The V end was cut by 5 bases, the J end by 4 bases, with 6 bases between. The CDR3 is 10 residues long. The germline V gene has CDR1 DFQATT and CDR2 SNEGSKA (reference sequence). The CDR3, as DNA: TGCAGTGCTTTAAAGTACGAGCAGTACTTC. Its translation: CSALKYEQYF.

This sequence joins TRBV6-1 and TRBJ2-5; 9 bases map to TRBD1. CDR1 MNHNS and CDR2 SASEGT come from the germline V gene. Trimming took 2 bases from V and 5 from J; bases not matched to a gene: 9. The CDR3 runs 16 residues. CDR3 DNA sequence: TGTGCCAGCAGTGAACTCGACAGGGGGATAGGGGAGACCCAGTACTTC. It codes for CASSELDRGIGETQYF.

This chain uses TRBV28 with TRBJ1-2; possibly TRBD1 for D (5 bases). Germline V gene sequence: CDR1 MDHEN, CDR2 SYDVKM. V was clipped by 4 bases and J by 9 bases, with 18 bases between them. The CDR3 extends over 14 amino acids. The CDR3 here is CASSSGTQGISYTF. The CDR3 DNA is TGTGCCAGCAGTTCCGGGACTCAAGGGATTAGCTACACCTTC.

V and J are TRBV28 and TRBJ2-3; D is ambiguous. Germline-derived CDR1 and CDR2 are MDHEN and SYDVKM. The CDR3 loop spans 16 amino acids. Trimming left V 5 bases short and J 0 bases short, with 15 bases between. The CDR3 is CASSPLSMASTDTQYF. For the CDR3, the DNA is TGTGCCAGCAGTCCCTTAAGTATGGCTAGCACAGATACGCAGTATTTT.

The chain combines TRBV7-9 with TRBJ2-1; 8 bases fit TRBD2. The germline CDR1 and CDR2 sequences are SEHNR and FQNEAQ (reference sequence). The CDR3 has 15 residues. With V trimmed by 6 bases and J by 4 bases, 8 bases remained unmatched. The CDR3 DNA reads TGTGCCAGCAGTTCCGCAGCGGGAGTATACAATGAGCAGTTCTTC. This encodes CASSSAAGVYNEQFF.

This clone was detected only once. The rearrangement joins TRBV27 to TRBJ2-7; the match to TRBD1 covers 8 bases. J gave up 2 bases and V 9 bases, and 6 bases lay outside the gene matches. Germline V gene sequence: CDR1 MNHEY, CDR2 SMNVEV (reference sequence). CDR3 length: 13 residues. The CDR3 here is CASSQGVTYEQYF. CDR3 DNA sequence: TGTGCCAGTTCACAGGGGGTCACCTACGAGCAGTACTTC.

The chain has TRBV10-3 and TRBJ2-2; D possibly corresponds to TRBD1 (6 bases). Germline V gene data show CDR1 as ENHRY and CDR2 as SYGVKD. Trimming removed 4 bases at V and 0 bases at J, with 9 bases between. The CDR3 spans 15 residues. CDR3 nucleotides: TGTGCCATCAGTGTGGGGACAACGAACACCGGGGAGCTGTTTTTT. Translation gives CAISVGTTNTGELFF.

The genes are TRBV4-1 and TRBJ1-5; perhaps TRBD1 as D (5 bases). The CDR3 has 14 amino acids. Looked up from germline, CDR1 is MGHRA and CDR2 is YSYEKL. Trimming took 1 base from V and 7 from J, leaving 11 bases between them. CDR3 sequence: CASSQGQGSQPQHF. The CDR3 nucleotides are TGCGCCAGCAGCCAAGGGCAGGGTTCACAGCCCCAGCATTTT.

This clone was recorded once. This rearrangement joins TRBV14 to TRBJ2-3, with TRBD1 matching over 7 bases. Germline trimming cut 1 base from V and 0 bases from J; bases unmatched to any gene: 13. Per the germline V gene, CDR1 is SGHDN and CDR2 is FVKESK. The CDR3 has 19 residues. CDR3 coding DNA: TGTGCCAGCAGCCAAGTCGAGGGGGCGATCCGGTTCAGCACAGATACGCAGTATTTT. Its translation is CASSQVEGAIRFSTDTQYF.

V gene TRBV19 combines with J gene TRBJ2-7, with 7 bases fitting TRBD1. This CDR3 has 15 residues. After removal of 4 bases from V and 6 bases from J, the junction contained 12 bases not matched to a gene. The germline V gene encodes CDR1 LNHDA and CDR2 SQIVND (reference sequence). The CDR3 DNA sequence: TGTGCCAGTAGTACAACCAGACAGGGATTCGCCGAGCAGTACTTC. It specifies CASSTTRQGFAEQYF.

The rearrangement joins TRBV11-1 to TRBJ2-5, with 7 bases that match TRBD1. J gave up 2 bases and V 5 bases, and 2 bases lay outside the gene matches. Germline V gene data show CDR1 as SGHAT and CDR2 as FQDESV (reference sequence). The CDR3 is 13 amino acids. The CDR3 loop is CASSVRGQETQYF. The DNA for the CDR3 is TGTGCCAGCAGCGTCAGGGGGCAAGAGACCCAGTACTTC.